These 11 T cell receptor beta chains share one sample of origin, sequenced in a study of blood T cell repertoires in COVID-19. Using immunoSEQ multiplex PCR, the repertoire was profiled, and TCRdb retains in-frame clones only, with some absent. The sample consists of tens of thousands of clones, 86% of them appearing once. The specimen was peripheral blood. Receptors originate from a human donor in a cohort sampled during active COVID-19.

The genes are TRBV30 and TRBJ2-3; D might be TRBD1 or TRBD2, each matching 5 bases. Trimming removed 8 bases from V and 6 bases from J, with 15 bases in between. The CDR3 contains 12 residues. Germline V gene data show CDR1 as GTSNPN and CDR2 as SVGIG (reference sequence). The DNA of the CDR3 is TGTGCCGGGACCCTACTGGTTGATACGCAGTATTTT. It specifies CAGTLLVDTQYF.

This clone is a singleton in its sample. The rearrangement uses TRBV5-1 and TRBJ2-3; 11 nucleotides agree with TRBD2. Germline trimming cut 4 bases from V and 0 bases from J; bases unmatched to any gene: 7. Germline-derived CDR1 and CDR2 are SGHRS and YFSETQ. The CDR3 covers 17 residues. The CDR3 spells CASSRRLAGISTDTQYF. CDR3 sequence (DNA): TGCGCCAGCAGCAGAAGACTAGCGGGGATTAGCACAGATACGCAGTATTTT.

This clone was seen just once. V is TRBV18 and J is TRBJ1-5; 8 nucleotides match TRBD1. The V and J ends lost 0 bases and 7 bases, in that order; junction bases with no gene match: 8. This CDR3 is built from 16 residues. In germline, CDR1 is KGHSH, CDR2 LQKENI. The CDR3 DNA follows: TGTGCCAGCTCACCACCGACAGGACAGGGACCACAGCCCCAGCATTTT. Its protein product is CASSPPTGQGPQPQHF.

Concerning this clone: Other DNA sequences from this sample encode an identical CDR3 as well. The chain couples TRBV6-2 or TRBV6-3 to TRBJ2-7, with D possibly TRBD2 on 5 matching bases. The CDR3 runs 12 residues. The V gene lost 5 bases and the J gene lost 3 bases, with 8 bases spanning the gap. Germline-derived CDR1 and CDR2 are MNHEY and SVGEGT. CDR3 bases: TGTGCCAGCAGTCCCCGGGACTACGAGCAGTACTTC. Translation gives CASSPRDYEQYF.

This chain uses TRBV11-2 with TRBJ2-7; the match to TRBD2 covers 9 bases. The CDR3 has 15 residues. The trim removed 1 base at V and 4 bases at J, leaving 5 bases unmatched. Germline assignment: CDR1 SGHAT and CDR2 FQNNGV. The CDR3 nucleotides read TGTGCCAGCAGCTTAGTAGCGGGAGAGGTGTACGAGCAGTACTTC. Translated, it gives CASSLVAGEVYEQYF.

The gene calls are TRBV11-2 and TRBJ2-7, with TRBD2 matching over 10 bases. This CDR3 contains 15 residues. V shed 6 bases, J shed 3 bases, and the junction held 8 bases outside the gene matches. CDR1 SGHAT and CDR2 FQNNGV come from the germline V gene. The CDR3: CASRPTSGAVYEQYF. The CDR3 DNA follows: TGTGCCAGCAGGCCCACTAGCGGGGCAGTCTACGAGCAGTACTTC.

The CDR3 region is CASSRGQISGANVLTF. The CDR3 coding sequence is TGTGCCAGCAGCAGGGGCCAAATCTCTGGGGCCAACGTCCTGACTTTC. The chain combines TRBV7-6 with TRBJ2-6, with TRBD1 as a possible D gene (5 bases). Per the germline V gene, CDR1 is SGHVS and CDR2 is FNYEAQ. The CDR3 sequence is 16 residues long. V gave up 5 bases and J gave up 0 bases, with 11 bases separating them.

The chain carries TRBV29-1 and TRBJ1-3; the match to TRBD1 covers 9 bases. The trim removed 1 base at V and 6 bases at J, leaving 7 bases unmatched. The CDR3 length is 15 residues. From germline, CDR1 is SQVTM and CDR2 ANQGSEA. The CDR3 DNA is TGCAGCGTTGAAGCAGTGGGACAGGGTCCAAACACCATATATTTT. Protein product: CSVEAVGQGPNTIYF.

The chain uses TRBV6-6 and TRBJ1-2; 9 bases agree with TRBD1. V dropped 5 bases and J dropped 6; count of bases not matched to a gene: 13. Per the germline V gene, CDR1 is MNHNY and CDR2 is SVGAGI (reference sequence). The CDR3 has 16 amino acids. CDR3 residues: CASSPPGQGGENGYTF. In nucleotides, the CDR3 is TGTGCCAGCAGTCCACCGGGACAGGGAGGAGAGAATGGCTACACCTTC.

The chain combines TRBV7-2 with TRBJ2-1, with 7 bases aligning to TRBD1. The junction had 11 bases not matched to a gene; V was cut back by 5 bases and J by 1 base. Looked up from germline, CDR1 is SGHTA and CDR2 is FQGNSA. The CDR3 is made up of 17 amino acids. CDR3 in DNA: TGTGCCAGCAGCCCTTCCCGACAGGGATGGTCCTACAATGAGCAGTTCTTC. Residues: CASSPSRQGWSYNEQFF. Full variable domain (outside the CDR3, taken from reference TRBV7-2 and TRBJ2-1): GAGVSQSPSNKVTEKGKDVELRCDPISGHTALYWYRQSLGQGLEFLIYFQGNSAPDKSGLPSDRFSAERTGGSVSTLTIQRTQQEDSAVYLCASSPSRQGWSYNEQFFGPGTRLTVL.

The V call is TRBV6-2 or TRBV6-3, the J call TRBJ2-1; 12 nucleotides match TRBD2. CDR3 size: 19 residues. The V segment lost 2 bases and the J segment 8 bases; nucleotides outside the gene matches: 16. The germline CDR1 and CDR2 sequences are MNHEY and SVGEGT. The CDR3 DNA is TGTGCCAGCAGTTACAATCTGCTAGCGGGGGGGCAAGTTTTCGATGAGCAGTTCTTC. It is translated as CASSYNLLAGGQVFDEQFF.